This entry concerns a single T cell receptor (beta chain). The antigen is unknown. Generated by immunoSEQ multiplex PCR, the TCRdb table keeps only in-frame clones and is missing some. The sample lists 30,000 to 40,000 clones; over 65% were seen once. This entry comes from a study of STAT5B mutations in CD4+ large granular lymphocyte leukemia. Study-wide points: TRBV06-family usage was enriched in top patient clones (8/27) versus controls (2/35). Patient CD4-sorted repertoires stayed more clonal than healthy ones after leukemic-clone removal. Approximately 25% of private leukemic clonotypes occurred rarely in other patients' non-leukemic repertoires.

Germline V CDR1 and CDR2: LNHDA, SQIVND (reference sequence). The CDR3 has 15 residues. V shed 4 bases and J 10 bases; nucleotides not matched to a gene: 12. This chain uses TRBV19 with TRBJ1-1; TRBD1 aligns across 10 bases. This clonotype was sampled from a human donor in good health. Sequences were obtained from CD4+ T cells from blood buffy coats. The CDR3, as DNA: TGTGCCAGTAGTAAACCCGGACAGGGGGGGGGAGCAGCTTTCTTT. The encoded protein is CASSKPGQGGGAAFF.